The T cell receptor (beta chain) under discussion was sequenced for a study of HIV-infected patients and healthy controls. V was shortened by 5 bases and J by 2 bases, with 4 bases between the two germline ends. This CDR3 has 10 amino acids. Germline values: CDR1 DFQATT, CDR2 SNEGSKA (reference sequence). This clonotype has at least ten counts. The antigen remains unidentified. Alpha and beta constant-region primers primed reverse transcription of about 0.5 ug RNA. Each of the alpha and beta chains got its own library through chain-specific third strand synthesis with indices. Each molecule carried a 12-nucleotide identifier made of two joined random hexamers added before amplification. A single record per CDR3 protein comes from TCRdb applying MiXCR to the 5' RACE reads. The top ten hold around 20% of the sample, which has thousands of distinct CDR3 sequences, more than 7.5% seen once. Findings and caveats of the study: Study cohorts differed slightly in age and sex, but this did not explain diversity differences. HLA types of the donors remained undetermined. HIV-infected repertoires had significantly higher mean Gini indices than controls, possibly reflecting oligoclonality.

Follow-up blood was drawn about 14 weeks, roughly three months, after antiretroviral therapy began. All unsorted peripheral T cells were captured because whole blood was used without fractionation. The clonotype originates from an adult with HIV infection. The V gene is TRBV20-1, the J gene TRBJ2-7; D is undetermined. The sample here was blood, taken during antiretroviral therapy. The DNA for the CDR3 is TGCAGTGCTGCCACCTACGAGCAGTACTTC. It codes for CSAATYEQYF.